This TCR beta chain comes out of a study of T cells in Graves' hyperthyroidism and ophthalmopathy. Study-wide findings and caveats: Median prediction lead before ophthalmopathy onset was about 6.3 months with the model.

This CDR3 has 12 amino acids. With 3 bases removed from V and 5 bases from J, the gap between germline ends came to 8 bases. Those patients with uncontrolled infection, other autoimmune disease, pregnancy or lactation were excluded. Amplification of TCR beta CDR3 regions used RNA as the template. HTBI primers were employed in a first-round RT-PCR of the TCR CDR3. TCRdb re-called the multiplex PCR reads with MiXCR, one entry per CDR3 protein. The repertoire includes under 450,000 distinct CDR3 sequences, 15% to 20% of them detected once, and roughly a third sits in the top ten. This clonotype was observed at least ten times. Its antigen is as yet unknown.

This receptor was taken from a woman aged 25 to 45 with Graves' hyperthyroidism that later progressed to Graves' ophthalmopathy. Sequences were obtained from blood. The rearrangement links TRBV12-3 or TRBV12-4 to TRBJ2-7; possibly TRBD1 for D (6 bases). The CDR3 protein is CASSFSGDEQYF. Here the CDR3 DNA reads TGTGCCAGCAGTTTTTCAGGGGACGAGCAGTACTTC.